Only one count was recorded for the clone carrying this T cell receptor (beta chain). Its antigen is as yet unknown. A split of CD4+ cells into CD45RA+ naive and CD45RA-negative memory subsets was performed. The sample is drawn from a study of shared clonotypes between healthy human individuals. Original methodology: ImmunoSEQ junction-only sequences lacked quality scores, so their filtering differed. The data were produced by immunoSEQ multiplex PCR, yet TCRdb's version contains in-frame clones alone and is incomplete. V, J and clone size are those of that table, while D and trimming were read from the DNA. The table shows approximately 2.4 million clones, with 90% to 96% occurring only once. Study outcomes and limitations: Sharing across several donors was seen in around 5% of naive CD4 clonotypes. Rarefaction exposed incomplete sorted-subset sequencing despite large depth.

The sequenced material came from naive CD4+ T cells sorted from blood. Regarding subset: CD45RA+ positively selected. This receptor was identified in a young man in good health.

The CDR3 sequence: CASSYYGASREKLFF. As DNA, the CDR3 is TGTGCCAGCAGTTACTATGGGGCTTCACGAGAAAAACTGTTTTTT. This chain uses TRBV6-5 with TRBJ1-4; D is perhaps TRBD1 (5 bases). Germline assignment: CDR1 MNHEY and CDR2 SVGAGI. Trimming stripped 1 base from V and 8 bases from J, with 14 bases between. This CDR3 contains 15 residues.